These 14 T cell receptor beta chains share one sample of origin, sequenced in a study of Graves' ophthalmopathy and Graves' hyperthyroidism. The TCR beta CDR3 regions underwent amplification from RNA transcripts. Amplification began with first-round RT-PCR using HTBI primers, then second-round multiplex PCR was performed. MiXCR, applied by TCRdb to the multiplex PCR reads, yields one record per CDR3 protein. Of about 220,000 distinct CDR3 sequences listed, about 22% were seen once; the top ten hold roughly 45%. Sequencing input: peripheral blood. The receptors originated from a woman between 45 and 65 years old with Graves' ophthalmopathy.

This clonotype was detected ten times or more. The chain has TRBV20-1 and TRBJ2-5; the match to TRBD1 covers 9 bases. The CDR3 is 15 residues long. V shed 6 bases, J shed 5 bases, and the junction held 13 bases outside the gene matches. The germline V gene encodes CDR1 DFQATT and CDR2 SNEGSKA (reference sequence). The DNA of the CDR3 is TGCAGTGCACGGACATACGGGACAGGGTCGGAGACCCAGTACTTC. It translates to CSARTYGTGSETQYF.

This clonotype was observed a few times. This rearrangement joins TRBV25-1 to TRBJ1-1, with D perhaps matching TRBD1 (5 bases). The V end lost 3 bases, the J end lost 2 bases, and 13 bases lay between the germline ends. Germline V gene lookup returns CDR1 MGHDK and CDR2 SYGVNS. CDR3 size: 15 residues. The CDR3 loop is CASSEGTSSNTEAFF. The CDR3 DNA reads TGTGCCAGCAGTGAGGGGACCTCGAGCAACACTGAAGCTTTCTTT.

The chain carries TRBV11-2 and TRBJ2-7; 9 bases fit TRBD2. The CDR3 runs to 13 residues. J lost 4 bases, V lost 5 bases, and 3 bases had no gene match. Looked up from germline, CDR1 is SGHAT and CDR2 is FQNNGV. This CDR3 is CASSPSGIYEQYF. DNA for the CDR3: TGTGCCAGCAGCCCTAGCGGGATTTACGAGCAGTACTTC.

This clonotype was counted many times. The chain employs TRBV19 and TRBJ2-7, with TRBD1 matching over 7 bases. Per germline, CDR1 LNHDA and CDR2 SQIVND (reference sequence). The trim removed 5 bases at V and 4 bases at J, leaving 8 bases unmatched. The CDR3 runs to 14 residues. The CDR3 is CASSSDRTSYEQYF. CDR3 in DNA: TGTGCCAGTAGTTCGGACAGGACATCATACGAGCAGTACTTC.

This clonotype was counted many times. The J gene is TRBJ1-1, the V gene TRBV7-6; 7 bases match TRBD1. From germline, CDR1 is SGHVS and CDR2 FNYEAQ. V shed 5 bases, J shed 4 bases, and the junction held 10 bases outside the gene matches. The CDR3 sequence is 15 residues long. The chain's CDR3 is CASSPRQGVSTEAFF. The CDR3 coding sequence is TGTGCCAGCAGCCCCCGACAGGGAGTTAGCACTGAAGCTTTCTTT.

The chain couples TRBV30 to TRBJ1-5; no reliable D call. The CDR3 runs to 11 residues. Germline loops: CDR1 GTSNPN, CDR2 SVGIG (reference sequence). Trimming cost V 5 bases and J 4 bases, with 6 bases left between them. CDR3 sequence: CAWGSNQPQHF. The CDR3 DNA follows: TGTGCCTGGGGCTCTAATCAGCCCCAGCATTTT.

This clonotype has a count of ten or more. The CDR3 sequence: CASSGDTFYEQYF. CDR3 DNA sequence: TGTGCCAGCAGTGGGGACACCTTCTACGAGCAGTACTTC. This chain joins TRBV27 and TRBJ2-7, with D maybe TRBD1 (6 bases). Germline V lookup: CDR1 MNHEY, CDR2 SMNVEV (reference sequence). The V end lost 5 bases, the J end lost 3 bases, and 11 bases lay between the germline ends. This CDR3 has 13 amino acids.

At least ten counts were recorded for this clonotype. CDR3 sequence: CASKRELMSYEQYF. The CDR3, as DNA: TGTGCCAGTAAACGGGAGCTGATGTCCTACGAGCAGTACTTC. The V and J genes are TRBV19 and TRBJ2-7; D possibly corresponds to TRBD2 (6 bases). Between the trimmed V and J ends, which lost 7 bases and 1 base, there was a span of 14 bases. The germline gives CDR1 LNHDA, CDR2 SQIVND (reference sequence). This CDR3 has 14 residues. The whole variable domain, remainder taken from reference TRBV19 and TRBJ2-7, is DGGITQSPKYLFRKEGQNVTLSCEQNLNHDAMYWYRQDPGQGLRLIYYSQIVNDFQKGDIAEGYSVSREKKESFPLTVTSAQKNPTAFYLCASKRELMSYEQYFGPGTRLTVT.

This clonotype was counted ten times or more. The rearrangement joins TRBV28 to TRBJ2-5, with TRBD1 matching over 8 bases. CDR1 is MDHEN, CDR2 SYDVKM, per germline. The CDR3 sequence is 14 residues long. Trimming took 2 bases from V and 6 from J; bases not matched to a gene: 5. The CDR3 region is CASSLDQGAKTQYF. CDR3 nucleotides: TGTGCCAGCAGTTTAGACCAGGGGGCAAAGACCCAGTACTTC.

This clonotype was recorded at least ten times. The chain uses TRBV2 and TRBJ2-5, with 8 bases aligning to TRBD1. This CDR3 region has 14 residues. Germline CDR1 reads SNHLY; CDR2 reads FYNNEI. The V segment lost 6 bases and the J segment 0 bases; nucleotides outside the gene matches: 3. The CDR3 DNA sequence: TGTGCCAGCAGCAGGGACAGGCACCAAGAGACCCAGTACTTC. Translated, it gives CASSRDRHQETQYF. Based on the CDR3 plus reference TRBV2 and TRBJ2-5, the full variable domain is EPEVTQTPSHQVTQMGQEVILRCVPISNHLYFYWYRQILGQKVEFLVSFYNNEISEKSEIFDDQFSVERPDGSNFTLKIRSTKLEDSAMYFCASSRDRHQETQYFGPGTRLLVL.

This clonotype was seen ten or more times. This sequence joins TRBV12-3 or TRBV12-4 and TRBJ2-5; D is uncertain. The CDR3 loop spans 15 amino acids. Trimming shortened V by 3 bases and J by 0 bases, and 11 bases separated the two germline ends. The CDR3 DNA reads TGTGCCAGCAGTTTCTCGGTTGGGTACCAAGAGACCCAGTACTTC. Amino acids: CASSFSVGYQETQYF.

The chain couples TRBV11-1 to TRBJ1-2; D not certain. The germline V gene has CDR1 SGHAT and CDR2 FQDESV (reference sequence). V was clipped by 8 bases and J by 0 bases, with 7 bases between them. The CDR3 spans 12 residues. CDR3 region: CASDNSNYGYTF. CDR3 in DNA: TGTGCCAGCGATAACTCTAACTATGGCTACACCTTC.

This clonotype was seen ten or more times. V and J are TRBV6-1 and TRBJ2-5, with 9 nucleotides matching TRBD2. CDR1 and CDR2 (germline): MNHNS, SASEGT. V shed 0 bases and J 7 bases; nucleotides not matched to a gene: 6. The CDR3 runs to 15 residues. In DNA form, the CDR3 reads TGTGCCAGCAGTGAAGCGGCTAGCGGGACGGGGACCCAGTACTTC. It translates to CASSEAASGTGTQYF.

The sample holds many counts of this clonotype. The chain recombines TRBV2 with TRBJ2-4; TRBD2 matches 7 bases. Germline lookup yields CDR1 SNHLY and CDR2 FYNNEI. This CDR3 region has 14 residues. The V segment lost 6 bases and the J segment 8 bases; nucleotides outside the gene matches: 10. CDR3 in amino acids: CASSLQSGADIQYF. The CDR3, as DNA: TGTGCCAGCAGCCTCCAAAGCGGGGCGGACATTCAGTACTTC.